This T cell receptor (beta chain) was captured by sequencing in a study of T cell responses to AZD1222 COVID-19 vaccine. Only in-frame clones appear in the TCRdb table, and some are missing; sequencing was by immunoSEQ multiplex PCR. The table shows fewer than 150,000 clones, with just over 85% occurring only once. The sequencing here drew on peripheral blood, taken on day 0 of AZD1222 vaccination. This receptor was taken from an adult in good health.

This CDR3 is CASSLGGLAVSRETQYF. The DNA for the CDR3 is TGTGCCAGCAGCTTAGGGGGACTAGCGGTTAGTCGGGAGACCCAGTACTTC. The gene calls are TRBV7-9 and TRBJ2-5; the match to TRBD2 covers 11 bases. CDR1 SEHNR and CDR2 FQNEAQ come from the germline V gene (reference sequence). J gave up 5 bases and V 1 base, and 9 bases lay outside the gene matches. The CDR3 is made up of 17 amino acids.